What follows are 5 T cell receptor beta chains derived from one specimen sequenced in a study of T cell responses to AZD1222 COVID-19 vaccine. TCRdb's copy holds only in-frame clones and misses some; the assay was immunoSEQ multiplex PCR. The sample contains about 120,000 clones, 70% to 90% of which appear only once. The starting material was peripheral blood, obtained on day 0 of AZD1222 vaccination. The receptors derive from an adult in good health.

This CDR3 reads CASSGRGGFIEGGELFF. Here the CDR3 DNA reads TGTGCCAGCAGCGGCCGAGGAGGGTTCATCGAGGGCGGGGAGCTGTTTTTT. J is TRBJ2-2 and V is TRBV9; D might be TRBD2 (6 bases). The germline CDR1 and CDR2 sequences are SGDLS and YYNGEE. This CDR3 region has 17 residues. V dropped 3 bases and J dropped 7 bases, with 22 bases sitting between them.

V and J are TRBV7-3 and TRBJ2-1; the match to TRBD2 covers 7 bases. This CDR3 comprises 15 residues. Trimming took 1 base from V and 8 from J; bases not matched to a gene: 8. The germline gives CDR1 SGHTA, CDR2 FQGTGA. The CDR3: CASSLNPGAGYEQFF. The CDR3 region has the DNA TGTGCCAGCAGCTTAAATCCCGGAGCGGGGTATGAGCAGTTCTTC. The full variable domain, with the rest looked up from reference TRBV7-3 and TRBJ2-1, is GAGVSQTPSNKVTEKGKYVELRCDPISGHTALYWYRQSLGQGPEFLIYFQGTGAADDSGLPNDRFFAVRPEGSVSTLKIQRTERGDSAVYLCASSLNPGAGYEQFFGPGTRLTVL.

The V and J genes are TRBV6-5 and TRBJ1-1; 9 bases are shared with TRBD1. V was pared by 5 bases and J by 12 bases, with 4 bases of the junction left unmatched. The CDR3 has 11 amino acids. Germline-derived CDR1 and CDR2 are MNHEY and SVGAGI. The CDR3 sequence is CASSQGQGPFF. The CDR3 DNA follows: TGTGCCAGCAGTCAGGGACAGGGTCCTTTCTTT.

The rearrangement joins TRBV7-9 to TRBJ2-7; D possibly corresponds to TRBD2 (6 bases). The CDR3 loop spans 14 amino acids. V was cut by 3 bases and J by 2 bases, with 11 bases left in between. Germline V CDR1 and CDR2: SEHNR, FQNEAQ (reference sequence). The CDR3 sequence is CASSFEGGPYEQYF. The CDR3 bases are TGTGCCAGCAGCTTTGAGGGAGGACCCTACGAGCAGTACTTC. Based on the CDR3 plus reference TRBV7-9 and TRBJ2-7, the full variable domain is DTGVSQNPRHKITKRGQNVTFRCDPISEHNRLYWYRQTLGQGPEFLTYFQNEAQLEKSRLLSDRFSAERPKGSFSTLEIQRTEQGDSAMYLCASSFEGGPYEQYFGPGTRLTVT.

This clone occurred once. The chain links TRBV29-1 to TRBJ2-5; 7 positions match TRBD2. V gave up 4 bases and J gave up 5 bases; unmatched junction bases: 4. The CDR3 extends over 12 amino acids. CDR1 and CDR2 (germline): SQVTM, ANQGSEA. The DNA for the CDR3 is TGCAGCGTTGGGGAGGGATCGGAGACCCAGTACTTC. Translated, it gives CSVGEGSETQYF.